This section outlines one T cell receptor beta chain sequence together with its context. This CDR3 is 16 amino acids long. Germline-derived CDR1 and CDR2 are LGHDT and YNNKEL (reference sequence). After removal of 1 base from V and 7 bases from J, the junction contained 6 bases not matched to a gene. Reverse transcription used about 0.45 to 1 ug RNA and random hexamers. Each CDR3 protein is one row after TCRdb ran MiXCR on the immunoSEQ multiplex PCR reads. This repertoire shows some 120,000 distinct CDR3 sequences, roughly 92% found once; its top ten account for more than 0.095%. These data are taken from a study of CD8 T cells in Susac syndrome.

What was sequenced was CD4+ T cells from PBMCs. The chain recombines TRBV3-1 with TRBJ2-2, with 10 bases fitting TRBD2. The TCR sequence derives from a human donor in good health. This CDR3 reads CASSQGLAGVHGELFF. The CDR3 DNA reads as TGTGCCAGCAGCCAAGGGCTAGCGGGAGTACACGGGGAGCTGTTTTTT.